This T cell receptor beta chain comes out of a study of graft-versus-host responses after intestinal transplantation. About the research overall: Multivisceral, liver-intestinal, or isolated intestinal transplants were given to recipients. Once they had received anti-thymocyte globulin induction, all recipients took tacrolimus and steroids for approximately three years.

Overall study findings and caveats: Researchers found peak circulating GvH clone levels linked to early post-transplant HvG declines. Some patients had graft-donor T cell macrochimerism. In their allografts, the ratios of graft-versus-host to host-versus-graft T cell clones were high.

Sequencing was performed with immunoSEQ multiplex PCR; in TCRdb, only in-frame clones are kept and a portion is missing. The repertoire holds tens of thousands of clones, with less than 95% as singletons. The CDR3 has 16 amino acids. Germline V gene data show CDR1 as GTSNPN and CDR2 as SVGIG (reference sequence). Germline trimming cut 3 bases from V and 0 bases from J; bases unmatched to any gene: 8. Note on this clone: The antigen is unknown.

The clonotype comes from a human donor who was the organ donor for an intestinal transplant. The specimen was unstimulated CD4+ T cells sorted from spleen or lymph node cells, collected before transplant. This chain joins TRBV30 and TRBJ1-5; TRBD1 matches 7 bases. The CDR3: CAWSLKQGSSNQPQHF. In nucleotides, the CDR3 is TGTGCCTGGAGCCTAAAACAGGGGAGTAGCAATCAGCCCCAGCATTTT.